This T cell receptor (beta chain) comes out of a study of blood T cell repertoires in COVID-19. For the study at large: The cDNA or gDNA used as material had been derived from T cells, B-cell-depleted T cells, or PBMCs.

Source study methods: How many nucleated cells were present was estimated from reference gene primer amplification. Sequenced by immunoSEQ multiplex PCR; TCRdb stores in-frame clones only, minus some. The V and J calls and the clone size are those of that table, but D and trimming were determined from the DNA. This sample has 300,000 to 500,000 clones; roughly 88% occur once, and the top ten carry 0.95% to 1%. The CDR3 has 15 residues. CDR1 and CDR2 (germline): LNHDA, SQIVND (reference sequence). The trim removed 9 bases at V and 2 bases at J, leaving 10 bases unmatched. Those who participated ranged in age from about 18 to 89 years and resided in some 24 US areas. Cohort assignment relied on participant-reported clinical history.

The sequenced material came from PBMCs or T cells enriched from blood (not recorded which). The V call is TRBV19, the J call TRBJ1-5; 7 nucleotides line up with TRBD1. This clonotype originated in a woman under 40 with acute COVID-19. CDR3 amino acids: CASQGGVIGNQPQHF. The CDR3 nucleotides read TGTGCCAGCCAAGGGGGCGTGATAGGCAATCAGCCCCAGCATTTT.